Below, 6 T cell receptor beta chains from the same sample are listed, as sequenced in a study of blood T cell repertoires in COVID-19 (dated by TCRdb to about 2020). Library method: the immunoSEQ multiplex PCR assay. The clones in this table, taken by TCRdb from immuneACCESS, are in-frame only. Not every clone is retained; where verified, under half of the shortfall comes from an unresolved V gene, and the cause of the rest is unknown. The sample records 160,000 or so clones, approximately 80% of which are singletons. The ten largest clones represent approximately 15% of the sample. The sequencing sample was made of peripheral blood. The source of these receptors is a woman at least 80 years old with acute or convalescent COVID-19.

The chain is built from TRBV7-2 and TRBJ2-3, with D unresolved. This CDR3 spans 12 amino acids. CDR1 and CDR2 (germline): SGHTA, FQGNSA. Between the trimmed V and J ends, which lost 3 bases and 4 bases, there was a span of 5 bases. The CDR3 protein is CASSFGADTQYF. The DNA of the CDR3 is TGTGCCAGCAGCTTTGGAGCAGATACGCAGTATTTT. The full variable domain, in which reference TRBV7-2 and TRBJ2-3 provide the parts outside the CDR3, is GAGVSQSPSNKVTEKGKDVELRCDPISGHTALYWYRQSLGQGLEFLIYFQGNSAPDKSGLPSDRFSAERTGGSVSTLTIQRTQQEDSAVYLCASSFGADTQYFGPGTRLTVL.

This clone was recorded a few times. In DNA, the CDR3 is TGTGCCAGCAGCGACACTAGCGGAAACTTCTACGAGCAGTACTTC. Protein sequence: CASSDTSGNFYEQYF. The J gene is TRBJ2-7, the V gene TRBV6-5; 8 bases match TRBD2. The germline CDR1 and CDR2 sequences are MNHEY and SVGAGI. The CDR3 consists of 15 residues. Unmatched junction bases numbered 10, after V lost 6 bases and J lost 3 bases.

This clone was counted a single time. The chain has TRBV19 and TRBJ1-1; D remains ambiguous. CDR3 size: 14 residues. V was trimmed by 7 bases and J by 4 bases, leaving 16 bases between them. The V gene's germline CDR1 is LNHDA and CDR2 SQIVND (reference sequence). The DNA for the CDR3 is TGTGCCAGTACCATTGGACGGCGGGGCACTGAAGCTTTCTTT. Translation: CASTIGRRGTEAFF.

J is TRBJ2-7 and V is TRBV28, with a tentative D call TRBD2 (5 bases). Germline V gives CDR1 MDHEN, CDR2 SYDVKM. V lost 7 bases and J lost 5, with 24 bases in between. The CDR3 sequence is 16 residues long. The CDR3 spells CASILGGSRSRDEQYF. Here the CDR3 DNA reads TGTGCCAGCATCCTAGGAGGCAGCCGATCAAGGGACGAGCAGTACTTC. Using reference TRBV28 and TRBJ2-7 for the parts outside the CDR3, the full variable domain is DVKVTQSSRYLVKRTGEKVFLECVQDMDHENMFWYRQDPGLGLRLIYFSYDVKMKEKGDIPEGYSVSREKKERFSLILESASTNQTSMYLCASILGGSRSRDEQYFGPGTRLTVT.

This chain joins TRBV5-1 and TRBJ1-3; 8 positions agree with TRBD1. CDR3 size: 16 residues. Trimming cost V 4 bases and J 4 bases; bases outside gene matches: 10. Germline values: CDR1 SGHRS, CDR2 YFSETQ. As DNA, the CDR3 is TGCGCCAGCAGCCTTGGTCAGGGGGCGAGGGGAAACACCATATATTTT. This gives the protein CASSLGQGARGNTIYF.

This clone came up once. The CDR3 reads CASSQVDTNSPLHF. Written as DNA, the CDR3 is TGTGCCAGCAGCCAAGTGGACACAAATTCACCCCTCCACTTT. The gene calls are TRBV3-1 (or the pseudogene TRBV3-2) and TRBJ1-6; D perhaps matches TRBD1 (5 bases). CDR1 and CDR2 from the germline V gene are LGHDT and YNNKEL (reference sequence). CDR3 length: 14 amino acids. The germline V and J ends were trimmed by 1 base and 7 bases, with 8 bases remaining between them.